The subject of this entry is one T cell receptor (beta chain). With V trimmed by 3 bases and J by 11 bases, 9 bases remained unmatched. The CDR3 contains 13 residues. These data come from a study of OX40 agonist ivuxolimab in advanced cancers. Study details: Of mixed ages from 23 to 79 and averaging approximately 60 years, the group was approximately 84% male. Participants could have had prior anti-PD-1, anti-PD-L1 or anti-CTLA-4 therapy, and roughly 40% had some.

Here immunoSEQ multiplex PCR was the method, and the copy in TCRdb shows in-frame clones only, minus some. This sample has 50,000 to 70,000 clones; roughly nine tenths occur once, and the top ten carry 14%. This specimen consisted of CD4+ or CD8+ T cells sorted from blood, obtained in a trial of the OX40 agonist ivuxolimab. The sequence came from an adult with an advanced solid tumor such as melanoma, head and neck, liver or kidney cancer. J is TRBJ1-1 and V is TRBV5-7; TRBD1 matches 8 bases. TRBV5-7 falls under the ORF class, with uncertain function. The chain's CDR3 is CASSSSGGALAFF. CDR3 nucleotide sequence: TGTGCCAGCAGCTCTTCAGGGGGCGCTCTTGCTTTCTTT.